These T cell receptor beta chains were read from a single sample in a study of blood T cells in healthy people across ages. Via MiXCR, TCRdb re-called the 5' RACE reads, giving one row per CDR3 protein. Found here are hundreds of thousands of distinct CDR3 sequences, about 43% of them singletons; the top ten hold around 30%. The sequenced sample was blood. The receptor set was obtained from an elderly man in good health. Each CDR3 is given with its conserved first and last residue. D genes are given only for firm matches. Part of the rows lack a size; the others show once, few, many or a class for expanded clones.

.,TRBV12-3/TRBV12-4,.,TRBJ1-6,TGTGCCAGCAGTTTAGAAGCTCTTAGCTCCTATAATTCACCCCTCCACTTT,CASSLEALSSYNSPLHF
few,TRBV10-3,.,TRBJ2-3,TGTGCCATCAGTGAGTCTGGAGCCACAGATACGCAGTATTTT,CAISESGATDTQYF
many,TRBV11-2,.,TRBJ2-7,TGTGCCAGCAGCTCGAGCGGCTTCTACGAGCAGTACTTC,CASSSSGFYEQYF
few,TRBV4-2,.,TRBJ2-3,TGTGCCAGCAGCCAAGATCTTGACATTATCACAGATACGCAGTATTTT,CASSQDLDIITDTQYF
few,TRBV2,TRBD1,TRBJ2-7,TGTGCCAGCGGGACAGGGACGGTCTACGAGCAGTACTTC,CASGTGTVYEQYF
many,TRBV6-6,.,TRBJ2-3,TGTGCCAGCAGTTATCTTCTGGATACGCAGTATTTT,CASSYLLDTQYF
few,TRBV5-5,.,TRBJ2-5,TGTGCCAGCAGCCAGGACACCAGGAGGGTCGGAGAGACCCAGTACTTC,CASSQDTRRVGETQYF
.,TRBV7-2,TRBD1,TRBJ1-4,TGTGCCAGCAGCGCCACAAGGACAGGGGGCCATCGTGAAAAACTGTTTTTT,CASSATRTGGHREKLFF
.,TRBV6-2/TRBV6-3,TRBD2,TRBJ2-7,TGTGCCAGCGGGGAGGGTAACCTTTCCTACGAGCAGTACTTC,CASGEGNLSYEQYF
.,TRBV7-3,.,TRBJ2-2,TGTGCCAGCAGCTTCAGACAGACCGGGGAGCTGTTTTTT,CASSFRQTGELFF
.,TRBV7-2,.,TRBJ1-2,TGTGCCAGCAGCTTAACTTCAGGCTTTGGCTACACCTTC,CASSLTSGFGYTF
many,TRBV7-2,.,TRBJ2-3,TGTGCCAGCAGCCCGAGCCCCGGGGATACGCAGTATTTT,CASSPSPGDTQYF
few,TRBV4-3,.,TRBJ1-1,TGCGCCAGCAGCCAAGATGGCGTGAACACTGAAACTTTCTTT,CASSQDGVNTETFF
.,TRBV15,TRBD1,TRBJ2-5,TGTGCCACCAGCAGAGAGACAGGGGGCGCGGACAATGAGCAGTACTTC,CATSRETGGADNEQYF
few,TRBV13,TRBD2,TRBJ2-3,TGTGCCAGCAGCTTACGCGGGAGCGGTGCAGATACGCAGTATTTT,CASSLRGSGADTQYF
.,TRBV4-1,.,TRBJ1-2,TGCGCCAGCAGCCAAGATACGGGGCGAACGGGAACACATAACTATGGCTACACCTTC,CASSQDTGRTGTHNYGYTF
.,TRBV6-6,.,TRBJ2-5,TGTACCAGCAGTTACTCGGACGGCCGAGAGCAGTACTTC,CTSSYSDGREQYF